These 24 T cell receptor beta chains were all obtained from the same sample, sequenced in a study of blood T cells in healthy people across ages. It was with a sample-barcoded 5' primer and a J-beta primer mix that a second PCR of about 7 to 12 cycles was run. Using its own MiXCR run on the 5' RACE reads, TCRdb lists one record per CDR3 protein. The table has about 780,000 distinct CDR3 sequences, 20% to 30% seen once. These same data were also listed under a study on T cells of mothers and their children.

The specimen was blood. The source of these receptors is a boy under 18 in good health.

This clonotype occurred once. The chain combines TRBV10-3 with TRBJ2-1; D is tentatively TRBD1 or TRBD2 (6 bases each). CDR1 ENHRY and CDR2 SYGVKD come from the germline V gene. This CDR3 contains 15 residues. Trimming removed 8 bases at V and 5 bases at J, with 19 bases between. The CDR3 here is CAIGARGRENNEQFF. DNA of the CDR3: TGTGCCATCGGAGCCAGGGGACGGGAGAACAATGAGCAGTTCTTC.

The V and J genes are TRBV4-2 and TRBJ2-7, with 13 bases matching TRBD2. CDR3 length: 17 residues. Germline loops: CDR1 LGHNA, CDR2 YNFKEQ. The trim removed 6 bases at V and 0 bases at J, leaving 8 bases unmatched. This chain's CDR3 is CASRRTSGGPNSYEQYF. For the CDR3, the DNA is TGTGCCAGCAGAAGGACTAGCGGGGGCCCTAACTCCTACGAGCAGTACTTC.

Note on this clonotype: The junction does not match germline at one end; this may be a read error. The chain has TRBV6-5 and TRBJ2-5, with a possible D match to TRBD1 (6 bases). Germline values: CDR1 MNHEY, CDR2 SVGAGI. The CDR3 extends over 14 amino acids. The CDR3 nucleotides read TGTGCCAGCAGTCCCAGGGGATGGGGAGAGATCCAGTACTTC. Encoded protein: CASSPRGWGEIQYF.

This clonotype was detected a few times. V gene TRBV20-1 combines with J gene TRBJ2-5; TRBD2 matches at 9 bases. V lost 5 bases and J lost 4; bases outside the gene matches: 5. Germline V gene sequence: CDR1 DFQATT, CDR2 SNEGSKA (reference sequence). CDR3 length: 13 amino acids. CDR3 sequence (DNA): TGCAGTGCTTCAGCGGGGGGCCGAGAGACCCAGTACTTC. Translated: CSASAGGRETQYF.

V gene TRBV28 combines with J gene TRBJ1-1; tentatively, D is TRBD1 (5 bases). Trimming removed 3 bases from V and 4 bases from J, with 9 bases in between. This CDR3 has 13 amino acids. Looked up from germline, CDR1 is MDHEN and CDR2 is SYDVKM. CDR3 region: CASSFIQGTEAFF. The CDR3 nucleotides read TGTGCCAGCAGTTTCATCCAGGGCACTGAAGCTTTCTTT.

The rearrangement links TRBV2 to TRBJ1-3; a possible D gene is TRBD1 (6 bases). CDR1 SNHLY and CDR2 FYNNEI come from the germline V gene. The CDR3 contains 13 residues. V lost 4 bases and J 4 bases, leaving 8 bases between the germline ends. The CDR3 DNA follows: TGTGCCAGCAGTGGTGGACAGGGAAACACCATATATTTT. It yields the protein CASSGGQGNTIYF. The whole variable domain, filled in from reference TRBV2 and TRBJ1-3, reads EPEVTQTPSHQVTQMGQEVILRCVPISNHLYFYWYRQILGQKVEFLVSFYNNEISEKSEIFDDQFSVERPDGSNFTLKIRSTKLEDSAMYFCASSGGQGNTIYFGEGSWLTVV.

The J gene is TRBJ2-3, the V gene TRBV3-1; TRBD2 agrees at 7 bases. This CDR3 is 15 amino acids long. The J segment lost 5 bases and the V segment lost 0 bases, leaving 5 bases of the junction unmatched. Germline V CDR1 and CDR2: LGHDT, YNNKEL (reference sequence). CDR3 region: CASSQEISGGDTQYF. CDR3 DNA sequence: TGTGCCAGCAGCCAAGAAATATCGGGGGGAGATACGCAGTATTTT.

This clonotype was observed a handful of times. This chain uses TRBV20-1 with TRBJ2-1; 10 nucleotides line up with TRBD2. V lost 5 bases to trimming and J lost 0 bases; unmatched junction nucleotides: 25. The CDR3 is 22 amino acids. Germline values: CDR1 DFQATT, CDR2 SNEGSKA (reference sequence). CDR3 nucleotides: TGCAGTGCTTTCTCCCCTAGCGGGAGTGGAGCTTCGGAAGGGGCCTCCTACAATGAGCAGTTCTTC. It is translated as CSAFSPSGSGASEGASYNEQFF.

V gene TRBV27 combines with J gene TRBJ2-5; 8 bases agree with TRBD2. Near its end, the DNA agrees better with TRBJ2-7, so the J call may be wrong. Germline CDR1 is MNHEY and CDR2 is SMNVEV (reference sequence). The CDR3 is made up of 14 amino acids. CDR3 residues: CASSPGTRGYEQYF. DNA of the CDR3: TGTGCCAGCAGCCCCGGGACTAGAGGCTACGAGCAGTACTTC.

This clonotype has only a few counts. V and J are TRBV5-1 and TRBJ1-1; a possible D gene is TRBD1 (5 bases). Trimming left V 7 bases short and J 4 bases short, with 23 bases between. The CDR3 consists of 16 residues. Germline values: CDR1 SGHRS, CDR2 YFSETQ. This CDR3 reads CASSDGAGWGTTEAFF. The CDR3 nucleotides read TGCGCCAGCTCCGATGGGGCAGGATGGGGAACCACTGAAGCTTTCTTT.

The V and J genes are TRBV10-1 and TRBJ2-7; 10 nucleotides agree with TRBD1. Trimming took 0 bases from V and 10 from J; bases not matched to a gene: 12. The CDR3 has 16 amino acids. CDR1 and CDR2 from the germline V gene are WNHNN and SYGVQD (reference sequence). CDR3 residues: CASSESEPGQGSFQYF. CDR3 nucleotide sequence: TGCGCCAGCAGTGAGTCGGAACCGGGACAGGGGTCCTTTCAGTACTTC.

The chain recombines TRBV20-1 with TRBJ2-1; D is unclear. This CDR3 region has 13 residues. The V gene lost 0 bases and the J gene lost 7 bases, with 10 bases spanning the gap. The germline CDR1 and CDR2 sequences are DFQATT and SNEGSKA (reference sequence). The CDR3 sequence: CSARDFVPNEQFF. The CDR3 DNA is TGCAGTGCTAGAGATTTCGTACCAAATGAGCAGTTCTTC.

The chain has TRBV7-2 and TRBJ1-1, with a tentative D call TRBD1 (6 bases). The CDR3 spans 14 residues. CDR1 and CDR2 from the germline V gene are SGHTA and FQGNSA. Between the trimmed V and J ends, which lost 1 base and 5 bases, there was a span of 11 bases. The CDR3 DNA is TGTGCCAGCAGCTTAGTAGGGCAGGGGACTGAAGCTTTCTTT. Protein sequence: CASSLVGQGTEAFF. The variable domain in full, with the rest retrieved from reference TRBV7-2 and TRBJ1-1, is GAGVSQSPSNKVTEKGKDVELRCDPISGHTALYWYRQSLGQGLEFLIYFQGNSAPDKSGLPSDRFSAERTGGSVSTLTIQRTQQEDSAVYLCASSLVGQGTEAFFGQGTRLTVV.

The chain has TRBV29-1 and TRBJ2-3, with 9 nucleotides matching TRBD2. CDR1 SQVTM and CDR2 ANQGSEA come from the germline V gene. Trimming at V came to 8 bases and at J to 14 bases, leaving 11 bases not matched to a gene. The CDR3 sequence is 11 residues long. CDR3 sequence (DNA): TGCAGCAGTGGGCTAGCGGGGATCGGGTATTTT. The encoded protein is CSSGLAGIGYF.

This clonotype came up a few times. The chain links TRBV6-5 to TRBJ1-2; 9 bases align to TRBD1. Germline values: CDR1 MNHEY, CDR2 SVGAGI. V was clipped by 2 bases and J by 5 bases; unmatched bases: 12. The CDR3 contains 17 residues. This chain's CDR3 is CASSYSLRQGVGYGYTF. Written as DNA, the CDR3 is TGTGCCAGCAGTTACAGCCTCCGACAGGGGGTCGGGTATGGCTACACCTTC.

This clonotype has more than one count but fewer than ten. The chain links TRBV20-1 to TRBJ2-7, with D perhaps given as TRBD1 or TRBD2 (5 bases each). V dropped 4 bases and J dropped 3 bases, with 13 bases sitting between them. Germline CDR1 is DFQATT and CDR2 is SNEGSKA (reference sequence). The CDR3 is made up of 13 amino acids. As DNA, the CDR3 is TGCAGTGCTATAAAAAGAGGGGACTACGAGCAGTACTTC. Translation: CSAIKRGDYEQYF.

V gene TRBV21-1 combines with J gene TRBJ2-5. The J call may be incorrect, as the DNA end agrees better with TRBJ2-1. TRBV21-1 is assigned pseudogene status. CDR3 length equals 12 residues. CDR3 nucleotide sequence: TGTGCCAGCACAATAGGATTTTGTGAGCAGTTCTTC. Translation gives CASTIGFCEQFF.

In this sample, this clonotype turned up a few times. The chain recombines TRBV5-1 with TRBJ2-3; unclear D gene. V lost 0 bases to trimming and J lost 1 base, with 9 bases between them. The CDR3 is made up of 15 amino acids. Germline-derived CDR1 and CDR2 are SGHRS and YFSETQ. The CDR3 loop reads CASSLASTRTDTQYF. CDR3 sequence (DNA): TGCGCCAGCAGCTTGGCCAGCACCCGCACAGATACGCAGTATTTT.

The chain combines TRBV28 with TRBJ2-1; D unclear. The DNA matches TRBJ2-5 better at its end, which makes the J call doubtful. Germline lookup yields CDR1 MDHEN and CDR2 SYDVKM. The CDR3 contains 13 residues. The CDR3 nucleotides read TGTGCCAGCAGTTTGTGGCCTTGGGAGACCCAGTACTTC. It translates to CASSLWPWETQYF.

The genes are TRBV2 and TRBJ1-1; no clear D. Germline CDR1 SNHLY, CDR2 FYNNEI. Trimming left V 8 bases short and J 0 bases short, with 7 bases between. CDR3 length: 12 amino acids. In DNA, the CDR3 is TGTGCCAGCGCTCCGGTGAACACTGAAGCTTTCTTT. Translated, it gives CASAPVNTEAFF.

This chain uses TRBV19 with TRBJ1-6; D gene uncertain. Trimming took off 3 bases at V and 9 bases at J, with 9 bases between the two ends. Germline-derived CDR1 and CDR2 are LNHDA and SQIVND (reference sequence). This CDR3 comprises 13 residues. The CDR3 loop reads CASSIEGISPLHF. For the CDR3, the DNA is TGTGCCAGTAGTATCGAGGGTATTTCACCCCTCCACTTT.

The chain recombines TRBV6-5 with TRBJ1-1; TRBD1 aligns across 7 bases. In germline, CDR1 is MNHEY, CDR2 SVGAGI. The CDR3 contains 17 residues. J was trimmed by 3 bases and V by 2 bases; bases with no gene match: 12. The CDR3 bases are TGTGCCAGCAGTTACCACCAGGTGACAGGGTTGGACACTGAAGCTTTCTTT. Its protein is CASSYHQVTGLDTEAFF.

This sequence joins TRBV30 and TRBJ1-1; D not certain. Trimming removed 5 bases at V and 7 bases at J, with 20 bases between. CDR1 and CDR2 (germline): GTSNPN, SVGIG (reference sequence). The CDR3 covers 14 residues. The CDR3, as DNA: TGTGCCTGGGATAAAGACCCGAGGACGAATGAAGCTTTCTTT. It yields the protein CAWDKDPRTNEAFF.

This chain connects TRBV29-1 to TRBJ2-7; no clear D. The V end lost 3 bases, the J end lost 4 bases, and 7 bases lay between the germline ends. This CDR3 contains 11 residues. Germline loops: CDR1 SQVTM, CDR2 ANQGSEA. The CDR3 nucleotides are TGCAGCGTTGAGGAGACTTACGAGCAGTACTTC. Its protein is CSVEETYEQYF.